These 16 T cell receptor beta chains were sequenced from one sample in a study of shared clonotypes between healthy human individuals. This table comes from immunoSEQ multiplex PCR, and its TCRdb copy is limited to in-frame clones, with some not included. The sample records approximately 2,200,000 clones, 90% to 95% being singletons. Naive CD8 cells lacked CD45RO, underwent positive selection for CCR7 and left out terminally differentiated effector memory CD45RA+ cells. The sample comprised naive CD8+ T cells from PBMCs. The receptors were gathered from a man younger than 35 in good health. Some clones in this sample may be carry-over from other donors' samples.

This chain links TRBV27 with TRBJ2-7; D is uncertain. Per the germline V gene, CDR1 is MNHEY and CDR2 is SMNVEV (reference sequence). The CDR3 consists of 13 residues. V lost 4 bases and J 9 bases, leaving 16 bases between the germline ends. CDR3 in DNA: TGTGCCAGCAGTTCTCGTTCCCAGCACGGGCAGTACTTC. It encodes CASSSRSQHGQYF.

V usage is TRBV5-6 and J usage is TRBJ2-5, with 9 nucleotides matching TRBD1. The end of the DNA aligns better with TRBJ2-7, so the J call may be wrong. Germline lookup yields CDR1 SGHDT and CDR2 YYEEEE. CDR3 size: 14 residues. CDR3 DNA sequence: TGTGCCAGCAGCTCCGGACAGGGGATATACGAGCAGTACTTC. Encoded protein: CASSSGQGIYEQYF.

The chain has TRBV15 and TRBJ2-2; TRBD1 is a possible D gene (6 bases). V was shortened by 0 bases and J by 0 bases, with 11 bases between the two germline ends. Germline CDR1 is LNHNV and CDR2 is YYDKDF (reference sequence). The CDR3 consists of 17 residues. The CDR3 loop is CATSRDLRQANTGELFF. DNA of the CDR3: TGTGCCACCAGCAGAGATCTGCGACAGGCGAACACCGGGGAGCTGTTTTTT.

The chain combines TRBV18 with TRBJ2-5; 11 positions agree with TRBD2. Germline trimming cut 6 bases from V and 3 bases from J; bases unmatched to any gene: 3. CDR1 and CDR2 from the germline V gene are KGHSH and LQKENI. The CDR3 has 14 residues. CDR3 sequence reads: CASSEGLAEETQYF. Here the CDR3 DNA reads TGTGCCAGCTCTGAGGGACTAGCGGAAGAGACCCAGTACTTC.

The chain couples TRBV7-9 to TRBJ1-2; a possible D gene is TRBD1 (5 bases). Between the trimmed V and J ends, which lost 5 bases and 4 bases, there was a span of 20 bases. The length of the CDR3 is 16 residues. Germline V gives CDR1 SEHNR, CDR2 FQNEAQ (reference sequence). The CDR3: CASSLYHPGKVYGYTF. The CDR3 bases are TGTGCCAGCAGCCTATACCATCCAGGGAAGGTCTATGGCTACACCTTC.

The table lists this clone with a count of one. The chain is built from TRBV15 and TRBJ1-1; tentative D call: TRBD1 (6 bases). Trimming removed 6 bases at V and 9 bases at J, with 17 bases between. CDR1 and CDR2 from the germline V gene are LNHNV and YYDKDF (reference sequence). The length of the CDR3 is 13 residues. The CDR3 sequence is CATSPTGNRQAFF. The CDR3, as DNA: TGTGCCACCAGTCCAACAGGGAACAGGCAAGCTTTCTTT. The complete variable domain, with remaining parts taken from reference TRBV15 and TRBJ1-1, reads DAMVIQNPRYQVTQFGKPVTLSCSQTLNHNVMYWYQQKSSQAPKLLFHYYDKDFNNEADTPDNFQSRRPNTSFCFLDIRSPGLGDTAMYLCATSPTGNRQAFFGQGTRLTVV.

This chain links TRBV5-8 with TRBJ2-7; possibly TRBD2 for D (7 bases). CDR3 length: 14 residues. Germline loops: CDR1 SGHTS, CDR2 YDEGEE. With 4 bases removed from V and 5 bases from J, the gap between germline ends came to 16 bases. The CDR3 DNA reads TGTGCCAGCAGCCATGGGAGGGGGGGCAACGAGCAGTACTTC. Translating gives CASSHGRGGNEQYF.

This chain links TRBV19 with TRBJ1-5, with D unclear. CDR1 is LNHDA and CDR2 is SQIVND in the germline V gene (reference sequence). CDR3 length: 16 amino acids. V was cut by 0 bases and J by 0 bases, with 9 bases left in between. The CDR3 here is CASSIDQAYSNQPQHF. The CDR3, as DNA: TGTGCCAGTAGTATAGATCAGGCGTATAGCAATCAGCCCCAGCATTTT.

The chain combines TRBV9 with TRBJ2-2; D is unclear. The germline CDR1 and CDR2 sequences are SGDLS and YYNGEE. The V gene lost 4 bases and the J gene lost 1 base, with 8 bases spanning the gap. The CDR3 has 14 residues. The CDR3 protein is CASSFPGNTGELFF. The CDR3, as DNA: TGTGCCAGCAGCTTCCCCGGGAACACCGGGGAGCTGTTTTTT.

The gene calls are TRBV4-1 and TRBJ1-4; 8 bases agree with TRBD1. The CDR3 consists of 14 residues. With 2 bases clipped from V and 12 bases from J, the junction kept 8 bases outside the gene matches. The germline V gene encodes CDR1 MGHRA and CDR2 YSYEKL. The CDR3: CASSQSLRGLELFF. The CDR3 region has the DNA TGCGCCAGCAGCCAATCTCTCAGGGGGCTTGAACTGTTTTTT.

This clone was seen a few times. The chain carries TRBV6-6 and TRBJ1-1; perhaps TRBD1 as D (6 bases). This CDR3 has 15 residues. The germline V gene encodes CDR1 MNHNY and CDR2 SVGAGI (reference sequence). V lost 2 bases, J lost 2 bases, and 12 bases lay in between. The CDR3 DNA is TGTGCCAGCAGTTACCTCACAGGGAATAACACTGAAGCTTTCTTT. Translated, it gives CASSYLTGNNTEAFF.

The chain employs TRBV6-1 and TRBJ2-7; TRBD2 matches at 7 bases. The CDR3 length is 15 residues. Germline-derived CDR1 and CDR2 are MNHNS and SASEGT. V was pared by 10 bases and J by 2 bases, with 14 bases of the junction left unmatched. CDR3 amino acids: CATRWGAGRTYEQYF. The CDR3 bases are TGTGCCACCAGATGGGGAGCGGGAAGGACCTACGAGCAGTACTTC.

V is TRBV25-1 and J is TRBJ2-7, with TRBD2 matching over 9 bases. The germline gives CDR1 MGHDK, CDR2 SYGVNS. CDR3 size: 16 residues. Trimming removed 3 bases from V and 2 bases from J; junction bases left unmatched: 8. Written as DNA, the CDR3 is TGTGCCAGCAGTGATGGGGTTGGACTAGCGACCTACGAGCAGTACTTC. Amino acid sequence: CASSDGVGLATYEQYF.

The rearrangement links TRBV10-1 to TRBJ2-7; the match to TRBD2 covers 8 bases. Germline CDR1 WNHNN, CDR2 SYGVQD (reference sequence). V trimming: 4 bases; J trimming: 5 bases; junction bases outside the gene matches: 7. The CDR3 sequence is 14 residues long. The CDR3 DNA reads as TGCGCCAGCAGTGTCCAGCGGGAGCTCCACGAGCAGTACTTC. Translating it yields CASSVQRELHEQYF.

The chain uses TRBV9 and TRBJ2-5, with a tentative D call TRBD1 (6 bases). The CDR3 is 13 residues long. Trimming took 7 bases from V and 4 from J, leaving 14 bases between them. CDR1 is SGDLS, CDR2 YYNGEE, per germline. Here the CDR3 DNA reads TGTGCCAGCGGTAAAGGACAGTTAGAGACCCAGTACTTC. It encodes CASGKGQLETQYF.

The DNA of the CDR3 is TGTGCCAGCAGCTTGGGGGGAGTTGATGAGCAGTTCTTC. Translation gives CASSLGGVDEQFF. The chain recombines TRBV5-4 with TRBJ2-1, with D perhaps matching TRBD2 (5 bases). The CDR3 covers 13 residues. Trimming removed 0 bases at V and 8 bases at J, with 9 bases between. The V gene's germline CDR1 is SGHNT and CDR2 YYREEE (reference sequence).